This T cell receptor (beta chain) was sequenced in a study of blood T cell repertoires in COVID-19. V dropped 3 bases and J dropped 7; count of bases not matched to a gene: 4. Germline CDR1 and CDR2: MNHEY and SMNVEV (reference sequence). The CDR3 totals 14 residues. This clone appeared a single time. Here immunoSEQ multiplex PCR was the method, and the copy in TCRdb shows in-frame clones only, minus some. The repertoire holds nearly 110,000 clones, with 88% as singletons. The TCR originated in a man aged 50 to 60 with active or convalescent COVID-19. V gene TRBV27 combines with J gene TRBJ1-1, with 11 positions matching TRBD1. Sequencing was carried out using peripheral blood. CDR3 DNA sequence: TGTGCCAGCAGTTTGGACAGGGGGCGGGGTGAAGCTTTCTTT. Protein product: CASSLDRGRGEAFF.